The 21 T cell receptor beta chains in this list originate from one sample, sequenced in a study of blood T cell repertoires in COVID-19. TCRdb's table, derived via immunoSEQ multiplex PCR, lists solely in-frame clones and lacks some. The sample gives about 280,000 clones, 70% to 90% of which show up once; approximately 11% is in the top ten. The sequencing input was peripheral blood. These receptors all stem from a woman in her sixties or seventies with acute or convalescent COVID-19.

This chain uses TRBV24-1 with TRBJ2-1; no firm D call. The length of the CDR3 is 16 residues. V gave up 1 base and J gave up 0 bases, with 9 bases separating them. From germline, CDR1 is KGHDR and CDR2 SFDVKD. CDR3 sequence reads: CATSDLQASSYNEQFF. CDR3 in DNA: TGTGCCACCAGTGATTTACAAGCTAGCTCCTACAATGAGCAGTTCTTC.

The rearrangement links TRBV3-1 (or the pseudogene TRBV3-2) to TRBJ1-1, with TRBD1 as a possible D gene (6 bases). The germline V gene has CDR1 LGHDT and CDR2 YNNKEL (reference sequence). Deletions cut 3 bases from V and 0 bases from J, with 23 bases between. This CDR3 has 19 amino acids. The CDR3 nucleotides read TGTGCCAGCAGCCACCGGGGACCGGACAGACAAGAAATGAACACTGAAGCTTTCTTT. Translation gives CASSHRGPDRQEMNTEAFF.

This chain uses TRBV18 with TRBJ1-2, with D maybe TRBD1 (5 bases). V lost 2 bases to trimming and J lost 4 bases, with 11 bases between them. The CDR3 sequence is 14 residues long. Germline CDR1 and CDR2: KGHSH and LQKENI. CDR3 DNA sequence: TGTGCCAGCTCACCAAGGGGCTCGGGCTATGGCTACACCTTC. Its translation: CASSPRGSGYGYTF. Full variable domain (missing parts from reference TRBV18 and TRBJ1-2): NAGVMQNPRHLVRRRGQEARLRCSPMKGHSHVYWYRQLPEEGLKFMVYLQKENIIDESGMPKERFSAEFPKEGPSILRIQQVVRGDSAAYFCASSPRGSGYGYTFGSGTRLTVV.

This clone came up once. The chain combines TRBV20-1 with TRBJ2-2, with D possibly matching TRBD1 (5 bases). V shed 5 bases and J shed 6 bases, with 7 bases lying between them. This CDR3 contains 11 residues. Germline CDR1 reads DFQATT; CDR2 reads SNEGSKA (reference sequence). CDR3 protein: CSAQGSGELFF. CDR3 coding DNA: TGCAGTGCTCAGGGTTCCGGGGAGCTGTTTTTT.

This clone appeared once. The V and J genes are TRBV15 and TRBJ2-3; no reliable D call. The CDR3 sequence is 15 residues long. Germline V gives CDR1 LNHNV, CDR2 YYDKDF (reference sequence). Trimming stripped 0 bases from V and 5 bases from J, with 12 bases between. The CDR3 sequence is CATSRDLGRGDTQYF. The CDR3 DNA is TGTGCCACCAGCAGAGATTTAGGCAGAGGAGATACGCAGTATTTT.

This clone has more than one count but fewer than ten. V gene TRBV11-2 combines with J gene TRBJ1-2, with TRBD1 as a possible D gene (5 bases). V lost 0 bases and J lost 7, with 18 bases in between. CDR1 is SGHAT and CDR2 is FQNNGV in the germline V gene. The CDR3 is made up of 16 amino acids. For the CDR3, the DNA is TGTGCCAGCAGCTTAGATGTCCGGGCACCGGGGGGTGGCTACACCTTC. Amino acids: CASSLDVRAPGGGYTF.

The V call is TRBV5-6, the J call TRBJ2-7, with 10 positions matching TRBD2. The CDR3 has 15 amino acids. Losses at the gene ends were 1 base for V and 3 bases for J; bases not matched to a gene: 4. CDR1 SGHDT and CDR2 YYEEEE come from the germline V gene. The DNA of the CDR3 is TGTGCCAGCAGCTTGAAACTAGCGGGGCTCTACGAGCAGTACTTC. This translates into CASSLKLAGLYEQYF. Variable domain in full (rest from reference TRBV5-6 and TRBJ2-7): DAGVTQSPTHLIKTRGQQVTLRCSPKSGHDTVSWYQQALGQGPQFIFQYYEEEERQRGNFPDRFSGHQFPNYSSELNVNALLLGDSALYLCASSLKLAGLYEQYFGPGTRLTVT.

The CDR3 DNA reads TGCGCCAGCAGCCAAGAGGGGGCAGGGGGCAGTTCACCCCTCCACTTT. Encoded protein: CASSQEGAGGSSPLHF. The chain links TRBV4-1 to TRBJ1-6; 8 positions agree with TRBD1. The V segment lost 0 bases and the J segment 9 bases; nucleotides outside the gene matches: 7. Germline V gene sequence: CDR1 MGHRA, CDR2 YSYEKL. The CDR3 covers 16 residues.

As for this clone: An end of the junction does not agree with germline; a read error may underlie this. The chain employs TRBV7-9 and TRBJ2-7, with TRBD1 as a possible D gene (6 bases). Germline V gene lookup returns CDR1 SEHNR and CDR2 FQNEAQ (reference sequence). The CDR3 sequence is 9 residues long. This chain's CDR3 is CASTTIRGF. DNA for the CDR3: TGTGCCAGCACCACCATCAGGGGCTTC.

The chain has TRBV18 and TRBJ2-7, with 9 bases that match TRBD1. Germline CDR1 is KGHSH and CDR2 is LQKENI. This CDR3 has 13 residues. V shed 6 bases, J shed 5 bases, and the junction held 5 bases outside the gene matches. CDR3: CASSQDRGNEQYF. CDR3 in DNA: TGTGCCAGCTCGCAAGACAGGGGGAACGAGCAGTACTTC.

This rearrangement joins TRBV19 to TRBJ1-1; the D is unclear. Between the trimmed V and J ends, which lost 5 bases and 2 bases, there was a span of 9 bases. From germline, CDR1 is LNHDA and CDR2 SQIVND (reference sequence). The CDR3 length is 13 residues. CDR3 nucleotide sequence: TGTGCCAGTAGTGCGACGGGTAACACTGAAGCTTTCTTT. Translated: CASSATGNTEAFF.

This chain joins TRBV7-3 and TRBJ2-2; D is undetermined. Germline V CDR1 and CDR2: SGHTA, FQGTGA. This CDR3 spans 14 amino acids. The V gene lost 5 bases and the J gene lost 1 base, with 8 bases spanning the gap. The CDR3 sequence: CASSLHRNTGELFF. The DNA for the CDR3 is TGTGCCAGCAGCCTCCACAGGAACACCGGGGAGCTGTTTTTT.

The gene calls are TRBV4-3 and TRBJ2-3; D gene ambiguous. CDR1 and CDR2 from the germline V gene are LGHNA and YSLEER. V was trimmed by 2 bases and J by 3 bases, leaving 21 bases between them. The length of the CDR3 is 18 residues. The CDR3 sequence is CASSQFSVQRLFTDTQYF. The CDR3, as DNA: TGCGCCAGCAGCCAATTTTCTGTCCAGCGCCTTTTTACAGATACGCAGTATTTT.

The chain carries TRBV15 and TRBJ1-3; 8 nucleotides match TRBD1. Losses at the gene ends were 2 bases for V and 0 bases for J; bases not matched to a gene: 9. The CDR3 spans 18 residues. Germline CDR1 reads LNHNV; CDR2 reads YYDKDF (reference sequence). CDR3 DNA: TGTGCCACCAGCAGATCCAACAGGGGGATCAGCTCTGGAAACACCATATATTTT. Encoded protein: CATSRSNRGISSGNTIYF.

The chain couples TRBV20-1 to TRBJ1-3; D is unclear. V lost 6 bases and J 0 bases, leaving 9 bases between the germline ends. CDR1 is DFQATT and CDR2 is SNEGSKA in the germline V gene (reference sequence). There are 13 residues in the CDR3. DNA for the CDR3: TGCAGTGCAAGTCCCAGCTCTGGAAACACCATATATTTT. Translating gives CSASPSSGNTIYF.

The rearrangement links TRBV6-5 to TRBJ1-5; D remains ambiguous. Trimming shortened V by 8 bases and J by 0 bases, and 8 bases separated the two germline ends. Germline assignment: CDR1 MNHEY and CDR2 SVGAGI. This CDR3 has 13 amino acids. This chain's CDR3 is CASSVYSNQPQHF. The CDR3 DNA sequence: TGTGCCAGCTCGGTTTATAGCAATCAGCCCCAGCATTTT.

This clone was recorded only once. This sequence joins TRBV6-1 and TRBJ1-5, with a tentative D call TRBD1 (5 bases). The CDR3 covers 14 residues. Trimming removed 2 bases at V and 9 bases at J, with 14 bases between. Germline V gene lookup returns CDR1 MNHNS and CDR2 SASEGT. The CDR3, as DNA: TGTGCCAGCAGTGAATCACGGGGGGTCCGGCCCCAGCATTTT. This codes for CASSESRGVRPQHF.

The rearrangement joins TRBV12-3 or TRBV12-4 to TRBJ2-5; D might be TRBD2 (6 bases). This CDR3 comprises 13 residues. V was trimmed by 7 bases and J by 2 bases, leaving 11 bases between them. Written as DNA, the CDR3 is TGTGCCAGCAAACGGGACTTACAAGAGACCCAGTACTTC. The encoded protein is CASKRDLQETQYF.

This chain uses TRBV3-1 (or the pseudogene TRBV3-2) with TRBJ1-3, with TRBD1 identical over 7 bases. V shed 1 base, J shed 0 bases, and the junction held 3 bases outside the gene matches. This CDR3 region has 16 residues. The germline gives CDR1 LGHDT, CDR2 YNNKEL (reference sequence). CDR3 amino acids: CASSQVTGPSGNTIYF. The CDR3 bases are TGTGCCAGCAGCCAAGTGACAGGGCCCTCTGGAAACACCATATATTTT.

The chain is built from TRBV5-1 and TRBJ2-7; TRBD2 matches 14 bases. The germline gives CDR1 SGHRS, CDR2 YFSETQ. The CDR3 consists of 18 residues. V gave up 0 bases and J gave up 6 bases; unmatched junction bases: 11. CDR3 residues: CASSLARRTSGGIREQYF. Here the CDR3 DNA reads TGCGCCAGCAGCTTGGCGCGGAGGACTAGCGGGGGGATCCGCGAGCAGTACTTC.

V gene TRBV7-6 combines with J gene TRBJ1-5, with D perhaps matching TRBD1 (6 bases). In germline, CDR1 is SGHVS, CDR2 FNYEAQ. CDR3 length equals 14 residues. The V gene lost 5 bases and the J gene lost 10 bases, with 18 bases spanning the gap. CDR3 amino acids: CASSQATGPSPQHF. DNA for the CDR3: TGTGCCAGCAGCCAGGCGACAGGTCCCAGTCCCCAGCATTTT.